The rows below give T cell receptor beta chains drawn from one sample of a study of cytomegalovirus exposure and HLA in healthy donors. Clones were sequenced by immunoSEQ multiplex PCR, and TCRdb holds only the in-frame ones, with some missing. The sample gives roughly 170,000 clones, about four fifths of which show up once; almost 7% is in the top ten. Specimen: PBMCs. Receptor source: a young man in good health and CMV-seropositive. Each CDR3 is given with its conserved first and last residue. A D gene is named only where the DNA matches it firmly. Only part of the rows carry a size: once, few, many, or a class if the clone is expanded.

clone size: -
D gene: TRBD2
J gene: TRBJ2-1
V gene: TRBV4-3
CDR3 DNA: TGCGCCAGCAGCCAAGATCGACTAGCGGGGTACAATGAGCAGTTCTTC
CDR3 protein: CASSQDRLAGYNEQFF

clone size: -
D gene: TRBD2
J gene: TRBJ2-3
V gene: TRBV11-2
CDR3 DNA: TGTGCCAGCAGCCCGGGGACTAGCACTACGCAGTATTTT
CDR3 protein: CASSPGTSTTQYF

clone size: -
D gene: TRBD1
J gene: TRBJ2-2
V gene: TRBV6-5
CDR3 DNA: TGTGCCAGCAGTCGGGACAGCAACACCGGGGAGCTGTTTTTT
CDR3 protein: CASSRDSNTGELFF

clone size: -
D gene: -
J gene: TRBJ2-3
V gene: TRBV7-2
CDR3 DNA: TGTGCCAGCAGCTTAGGGGCCAGGGATACGCAGTATTTT
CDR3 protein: CASSLGARDTQYF

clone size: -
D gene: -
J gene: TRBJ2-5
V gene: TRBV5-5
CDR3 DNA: TGTGCCAGCAGCTTGATGCTTATCCTAGGACTAAAAGAGACCCAGTACTTC
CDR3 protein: CASSLMLILGLKETQYF

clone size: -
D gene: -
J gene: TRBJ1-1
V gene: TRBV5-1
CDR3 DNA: TGCGCCAGCAGCTTAAAGGGAGTGGGGACTGAAGCTTTCTTT
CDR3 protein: CASSLKGVGTEAFF

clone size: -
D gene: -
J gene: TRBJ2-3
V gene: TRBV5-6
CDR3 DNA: TGTGCCAGCAGCCCCTTGGCCCTTAGCACAGATACGCAGTATTTT
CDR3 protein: CASSPLALSTDTQYF

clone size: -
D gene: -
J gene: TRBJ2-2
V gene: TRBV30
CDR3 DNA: TGTGCCTGGAGTGTACAGACTATAAGTAACACCGGGGAGCTGTTTTTT
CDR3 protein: CAWSVQTISNTGELFF

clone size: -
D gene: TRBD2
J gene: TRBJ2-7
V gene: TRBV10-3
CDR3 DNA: TGTGCCATCAGTGTAGGCGAGCGGGACGGGTACGAGCAGTACTTC
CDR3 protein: CAISVGERDGYEQYF

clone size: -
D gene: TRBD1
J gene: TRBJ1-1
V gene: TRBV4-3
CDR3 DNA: TGCGCCAGCAGCCAAGGGGCCGTGGGACAGGGTATGAGGGCTTTCTTT
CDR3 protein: CASSQGAVGQGMRAFF

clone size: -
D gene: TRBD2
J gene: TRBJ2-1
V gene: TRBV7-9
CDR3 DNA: TGTGCCAGCAGCTTAGGGACTAGCGGGCCATACAATGAGCAGTTCTTC
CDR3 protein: CASSLGTSGPYNEQFF

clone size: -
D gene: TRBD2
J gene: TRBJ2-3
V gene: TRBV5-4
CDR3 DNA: TGTGCCAGCAGTAAAACGGGGGGGAGTGTGGATACGCAGTATTTT
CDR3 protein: CASSKTGGSVDTQYF

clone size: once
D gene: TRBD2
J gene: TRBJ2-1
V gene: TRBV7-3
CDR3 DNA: TGTGCCAGCAGCTCCCAAGCGGGAGGGCCCCCACCTTACAATGAGCAGTTCTTC
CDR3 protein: CASSSQAGGPPPYNEQFF

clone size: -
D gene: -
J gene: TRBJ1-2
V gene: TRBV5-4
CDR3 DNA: TGTGCCAGCAGCTGGGTGCGGGAGGAGGGCTACACCTTC
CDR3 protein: CASSWVREEGYTF

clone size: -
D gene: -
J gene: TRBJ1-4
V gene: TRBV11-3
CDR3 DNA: TGTGCCAGCAGCAACAGGGACCGTTGCGAAAAACTGTTTTTT
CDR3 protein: CASSNRDRCEKLFF

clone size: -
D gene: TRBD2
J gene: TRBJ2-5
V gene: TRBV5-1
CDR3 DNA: TGCGCCAGCAGCCCGGGACTAGCGGGAGGAAAGTACCAAGAGACCCAGTACTTC
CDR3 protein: CASSPGLAGGKYQETQYF

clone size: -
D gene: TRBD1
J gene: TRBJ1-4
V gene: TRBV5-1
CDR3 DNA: TGCGCCAGCAGCTTGGACAGGGGGGAGGAAGAAAAACTGTTTTTT
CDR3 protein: CASSLDRGEEEKLFF

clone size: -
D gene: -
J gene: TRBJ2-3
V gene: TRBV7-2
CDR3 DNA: TGTGCCAGCAGCTTAGTTTCCCTAGAGACAGATACGCAGTATTTT
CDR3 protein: CASSLVSLETDTQYF

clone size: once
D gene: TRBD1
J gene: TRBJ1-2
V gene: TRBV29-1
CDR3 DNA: TGCAGCGTTGACAGGGGGGATGGCTACACCTTC
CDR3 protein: CSVDRGDGYTF

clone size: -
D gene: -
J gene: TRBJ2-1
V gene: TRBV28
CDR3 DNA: TGTGCCAGCAGTAAGCGGGCCCATTCGAATGAGCAGTTCTTC
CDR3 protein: CASSKRAHSNEQFF

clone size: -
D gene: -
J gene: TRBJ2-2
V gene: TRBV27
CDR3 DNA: TGTGCCAGCAGTCCACGTAGTTCCCCCGGGGAGCTGTTTTTT
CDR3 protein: CASSPRSSPGELFF

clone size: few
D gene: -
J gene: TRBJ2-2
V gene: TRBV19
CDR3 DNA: TGTGCCAGTAGTCGCCTCTTAGCCGGGGAGCTGTTTTTT
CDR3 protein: CASSRLLAGELFF

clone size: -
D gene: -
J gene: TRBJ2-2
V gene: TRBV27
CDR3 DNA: TGTGCCAGCAGTTGGGACAGCGGGGGCGGGACCGGGGAGCTGTTTTTT
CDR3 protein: CASSWDSGGGTGELFF

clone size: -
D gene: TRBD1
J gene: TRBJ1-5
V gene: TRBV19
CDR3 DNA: TGTGCCAGTAGCCCGGGACAGGGGTTTCCCTATCAGCCCCAGCATTTT
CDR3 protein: CASSPGQGFPYQPQHF

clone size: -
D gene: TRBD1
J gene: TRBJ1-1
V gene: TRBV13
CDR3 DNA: TGTGCCAGCAGCTTAGAAGGGGGCGCCTTGAACACTGAAGCTTTCTTT
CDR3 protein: CASSLEGGALNTEAFF

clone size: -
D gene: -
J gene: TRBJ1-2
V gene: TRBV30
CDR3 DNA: TGTGCCTGGAGAAACCCCAGATATAACTATGGCTACACCTTC
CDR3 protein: CAWRNPRYNYGYTF

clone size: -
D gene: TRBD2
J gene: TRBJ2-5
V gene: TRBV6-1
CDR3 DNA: TGTGCCAGCAGTGTAACTAGCGGGAGCGGCGAGACCCAGTACTTC
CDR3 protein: CASSVTSGSGETQYF

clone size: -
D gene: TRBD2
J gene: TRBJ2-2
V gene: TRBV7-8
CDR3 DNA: TGTGCCAGCAGCTTAGCGGGAGGGGTCACCGGGGAGCTGTTTTTT
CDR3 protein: CASSLAGGVTGELFF

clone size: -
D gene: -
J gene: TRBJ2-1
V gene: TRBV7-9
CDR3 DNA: TGTGCCAGCAGCTTAGTAGCGGACTCCTACAATGAGCAGTTCTTC
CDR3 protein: CASSLVADSYNEQFF

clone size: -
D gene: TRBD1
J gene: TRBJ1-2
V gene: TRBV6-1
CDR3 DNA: TGTGCCAGCAGTAGAGACAGGGGGCATAACTATGGCTACACCTTC
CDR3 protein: CASSRDRGHNYGYTF

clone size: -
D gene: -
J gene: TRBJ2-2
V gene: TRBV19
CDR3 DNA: TGTGCCAGTAGTATATGGTCCGGGGACACCGGGGAGCTGTTTTTT
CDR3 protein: CASSIWSGDTGELFF

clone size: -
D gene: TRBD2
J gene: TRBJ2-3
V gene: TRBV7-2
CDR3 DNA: TGTGCCGGCCAACTAGGTCGTCGGGAGGGCACAGATACGCAGTATTTT
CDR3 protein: CAGQLGRREGTDTQYF

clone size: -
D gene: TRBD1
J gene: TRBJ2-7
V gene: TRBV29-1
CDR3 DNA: TGCAGCGCTGAAGGGACAGGGGGCGAGCAGTACTTC
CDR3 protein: CSAEGTGGEQYF

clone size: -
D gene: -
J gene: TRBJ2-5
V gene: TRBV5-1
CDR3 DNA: TGCGCCAGCAGCTCCAGGGTTCTCGAGACCCAGTACTTC
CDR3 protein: CASSSRVLETQYF

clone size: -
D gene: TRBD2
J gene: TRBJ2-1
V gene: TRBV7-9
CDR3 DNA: TGTGCCAGCCGCGCCGGGACTAGTAATGAGCAGTTCTTC
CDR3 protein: CASRAGTSNEQFF

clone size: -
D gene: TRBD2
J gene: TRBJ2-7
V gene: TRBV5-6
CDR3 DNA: TGTGCCAGCAGCTCTAGCGGGGGGGCTTACGAGCAGTACTTC
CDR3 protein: CASSSSGGAYEQYF

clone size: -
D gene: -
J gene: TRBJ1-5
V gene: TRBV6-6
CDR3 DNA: TGTGCCTCAAGTCGGGGGGATCAGCCCCAGCATTTT
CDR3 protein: CASSRGDQPQHF

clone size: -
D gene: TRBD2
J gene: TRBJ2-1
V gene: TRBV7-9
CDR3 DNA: TGTGCCAGCAGCTTACCAGCGGGAGGGCGGTACTCCTACAATGAGCGGTTCTTC
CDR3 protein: CASSLPAGGRYSYNERFF

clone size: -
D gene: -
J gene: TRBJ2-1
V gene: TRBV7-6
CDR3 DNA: TGTGCCAGCAGCAACCGCGGCGGGGCCTACAATGAGCAGTTCTTC
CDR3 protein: CASSNRGGAYNEQFF

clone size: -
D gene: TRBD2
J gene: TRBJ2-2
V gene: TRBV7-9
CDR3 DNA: TGTGCCAGCAGCGCTCGAAGGGGACTAGCCGGGGAGCTGTTTTTT
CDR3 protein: CASSARRGLAGELFF